These 31 T cell receptor beta chains were sequenced from one sample in a study of blood T cell repertoires in COVID-19. The assay was immunoSEQ multiplex PCR, and TCRdb's table has in-frame clones only and misses some. The table records about 94,000 clones, around 80% of them present only once. Sequenced: peripheral blood. These receptors came from a human donor in a cohort sampled during active COVID-19.

V gene TRBV5-1 combines with J gene TRBJ2-3; tentatively, D is TRBD2 (6 bases). Trimming shortened V by 2 bases and J by 5 bases, and 15 bases separated the two germline ends. Germline V gene sequence: CDR1 SGHRS, CDR2 YFSETQ. The CDR3 runs to 15 residues. In nucleotides, the CDR3 is TGCGCCAGCAGCTTCGGGGTTCAGGGAGGAGATACGCAGTATTTT. Its translation: CASSFGVQGGDTQYF.

The rearrangement uses TRBV27 and TRBJ2-6; 7 bases map to TRBD1. V gave up 3 bases and J gave up 0 bases; unmatched junction bases: 5. From germline, CDR1 is MNHEY and CDR2 SMNVEV (reference sequence). The CDR3 sequence is 17 residues long. DNA of the CDR3: TGTGCCAGCAGTTTTGACAGGGCCATCTCTGGGGCCAACGTCCTGACTTTC. Amino acid sequence: CASSFDRAISGANVLTF.

This chain joins TRBV7-2 and TRBJ2-3, with 11 bases aligning to TRBD2. CDR1 and CDR2 from the germline V gene are SGHTA and FQGNSA. After removal of 4 bases from V and 10 bases from J, the junction contained 10 bases not matched to a gene. The CDR3 has 15 residues. The CDR3 DNA reads TGTGCCAGCAGCTCCTTAGCGGGAGGGCATGGACCGCAGTATTTT. Its protein is CASSSLAGGHGPQYF.

The chain carries TRBV19 and TRBJ2-6; weak D call: TRBD1 (6 bases). The CDR3 spans 15 residues. CDR1 LNHDA and CDR2 SQIVND come from the germline V gene (reference sequence). V lost 7 bases and J 4 bases, leaving 14 bases between the germline ends. The CDR3 DNA follows: TGTGCCAGTATCGCCCCCGGGACAGGGGCCAACGTCCTGACTTTC. This translates into CASIAPGTGANVLTF.

This chain joins TRBV7-9 and TRBJ2-7, with 7 bases that match TRBD2. Germline assignment: CDR1 SEHNR and CDR2 FQNEAQ (reference sequence). The CDR3 extends over 16 amino acids. V shed 5 bases, J shed 7 bases, and the junction held 17 bases outside the gene matches. The CDR3 coding sequence is TGTGCCAGCAGCCTTCCGGCCGGGACTACCAACCAGGAGCAGTACTTC. It is translated as CASSLPAGTTNQEQYF.

V usage is TRBV10-3 and J usage is TRBJ2-2; no clear D gene. V lost 3 bases, J lost 0 bases, and 5 bases lay in between. This CDR3 has 14 residues. Germline V gene sequence: CDR1 ENHRY, CDR2 SYGVKD. The CDR3 DNA sequence: TGTGCCATCAGTGACAGCGCGAACACCGGGGAGCTGTTTTTT. This encodes CAISDSANTGELFF.

The rearrangement links TRBV28 to TRBJ2-4; D unresolved. The CDR3 contains 16 residues. Germline loops: CDR1 MDHEN, CDR2 SYDVKM. V lost 4 bases, J lost 0 bases, and 13 bases lay in between. Here the CDR3 reads CASSSPSSPAKNIQYF. The CDR3 DNA reads as TGTGCCAGCAGTTCCCCGTCGAGTCCAGCCAAAAACATTCAGTACTTC.

The chain uses TRBV3-1 (or the pseudogene TRBV3-2) and TRBJ1-2; TRBD1 matches 12 bases. The CDR3 contains 13 residues. Germline-derived CDR1 and CDR2 are LGHDT and YNNKEL (reference sequence). V was clipped by 6 bases and J by 7 bases; unmatched bases: 3. Written as DNA, the CDR3 is TGTGCCAGCAGGGGGACAGGGGGCAGTGGCTACACCTTC. Translating gives CASRGTGGSGYTF.

The chain has TRBV5-1 and TRBJ1-1; a weak D match, TRBD1 (5 bases). Trimming took 2 bases from V and 1 from J, leaving 12 bases between them. Germline V gene lookup returns CDR1 SGHRS and CDR2 YFSETQ. CDR3 length: 15 amino acids. The CDR3 bases are TGCGCCAGCAGCTTCGCGGGGCCGGGGAACACTGAAGCTTTCTTT. Protein sequence: CASSFAGPGNTEAFF.

This chain uses TRBV4-2 with TRBJ1-2; the D is unclear. The CDR3 sequence is 13 residues long. The germline V gene encodes CDR1 LGHNA and CDR2 YNFKEQ. Between the trimmed V and J ends, which lost 0 bases and 8 bases, there was a span of 10 bases. For the CDR3, the DNA is TGTGCCAGCAGCCAAGAGGGGAGGATCGGCTACACCTTC. Protein: CASSQEGRIGYTF.

The rearrangement joins TRBV5-1 to TRBJ1-2; D remains unclear. CDR1 is SGHRS and CDR2 is YFSETQ in the germline V gene. The CDR3 is 15 amino acids. The V end lost 5 bases, the J end lost 3 bases, and 17 bases lay between the germline ends. The CDR3 region has the DNA TGCGCCAGCAGTTATGGAGCGGGGAGGGACTATGGCTACACCTTC. As protein: CASSYGAGRDYGYTF.

The J gene is TRBJ2-7, the V gene TRBV9; TRBD2 aligns across 13 bases. Trimming cost V 3 bases and J 2 bases; bases outside gene matches: 2. The V gene's germline CDR1 is SGDLS and CDR2 YYNGEE. CDR3 length equals 15 residues. CDR3 nucleotides: TGTGCCAGCAGCGAGGGACTAGCGGGGCCCTACGAGCAGTACTTC. This translates into CASSEGLAGPYEQYF.

V usage is TRBV29-1 and J usage is TRBJ2-5, with D perhaps matching TRBD1 (6 bases). V lost 6 bases and J 9 bases, leaving 17 bases between the germline ends. CDR3 length: 12 residues. The germline CDR1 and CDR2 sequences are SQVTM and ANQGSEA. The CDR3 sequence: CSVAGERAAQYF. The CDR3 DNA sequence: TGCAGCGTGGCAGGGGAGCGAGCGGCCCAGTACTTC.

This clone showed up just a few times. The V gene is TRBV11-2, the J gene TRBJ2-7; 14 bases agree with TRBD2. This CDR3 contains 16 residues. Germline V gene sequence: CDR1 SGHAT, CDR2 FQNNGV. The trim removed 1 base at V and 4 bases at J, leaving 3 bases unmatched. Written as DNA, the CDR3 is TGTGCCAGCAGCTTAGTGACTAGCGGGGGGGTATACGAGCAGTACTTC. Residues: CASSLVTSGGVYEQYF.

This chain uses TRBV27 with TRBJ2-1, with 14 nucleotides matching TRBD2. The CDR3 contains 16 residues. Germline V gene sequence: CDR1 MNHEY, CDR2 SMNVEV (reference sequence). V gave up 4 bases and J gave up 4 bases; unmatched junction bases: 3. DNA of the CDR3: TGTGCCAGCAGTTCCCGGACTAGCGGGAGGTACAATGAGCAGTTCTTC. This gives the protein CASSSRTSGRYNEQFF.

The chain has TRBV7-9 and TRBJ2-7; 8 positions match TRBD1. J gave up 0 bases and V 4 bases, and 11 bases lay outside the gene matches. Germline CDR1 reads SEHNR; CDR2 reads FQNEAQ (reference sequence). This CDR3 has 17 residues. The CDR3 coding sequence is TGTGCCAGCAGCTCTCCCGAACGACAGGGGAACTCCTACGAGCAGTACTTC. As protein: CASSSPERQGNSYEQYF. The entire variable domain, with the rest obtained from reference TRBV7-9 and TRBJ2-7, is as follows: DTGVSQNPRHKITKRGQNVTFRCDPISEHNRLYWYRQTLGQGPEFLTYFQNEAQLEKSRLLSDRFSAERPKGSFSTLEIQRTEQGDSAMYLCASSSPERQGNSYEQYFGPGTRLTVT.

The CDR3 sequence: CASSPLGLVYNEQFF. DNA for the CDR3: TGCGCCAGCAGCCCCCTCGGACTTGTCTACAATGAGCAGTTCTTC. V gene TRBV5-1 combines with J gene TRBJ2-1; tentatively, D is TRBD2 (5 bases). Trimming took off 4 bases at V and 3 bases at J, with 14 bases between the two ends. Germline lookup yields CDR1 SGHRS and CDR2 YFSETQ. The CDR3 runs 15 residues.

The V gene is TRBV18, the J gene TRBJ2-7; 10 positions agree with TRBD1. Per the germline V gene, CDR1 is KGHSH and CDR2 is LQKENI. J was trimmed by 5 bases and V by 6 bases; bases with no gene match: 7. This CDR3 has 14 residues. CDR3 amino acids: CASSHRDRGDEQYF. CDR3 sequence (DNA): TGTGCCAGCTCGCACCGGGACAGGGGCGACGAGCAGTACTTC.

The rearrangement uses TRBV4-2 and TRBJ2-3, with 9 bases aligning to TRBD2. This CDR3 has 19 amino acids. The V and J ends lost 1 base and 6 bases, in that order; junction bases with no gene match: 17. Per germline, CDR1 LGHNA and CDR2 YNFKEQ. CDR3 nucleotide sequence: TGTGCCAGCAGCCAAGGTCCTCTCACCGGGACTAGCAGCCAGGATACGCAGTATTTT. It yields the protein CASSQGPLTGTSSQDTQYF.

The J gene is TRBJ1-2, the V gene TRBV27, with D perhaps matching TRBD1 (5 bases). The length of the CDR3 is 15 residues. Germline V CDR1 and CDR2: MNHEY, SMNVEV (reference sequence). Trimming took off 6 bases at V and 2 bases at J, with 16 bases between the two ends. The CDR3 DNA reads as TGTGCCAGCAGGGTCCTAGGGGCTGGGAACTATGGCTACACCTTC. Translated, it gives CASRVLGAGNYGYTF.

V gene TRBV5-1 combines with J gene TRBJ2-1, with 12 bases that match TRBD2. Germline trimming cut 5 bases from V and 8 bases from J; bases unmatched to any gene: 11. This CDR3 has 16 residues. Germline CDR1 SGHRS, CDR2 YFSETQ. CDR3 DNA: TGCGCCAGCAGTCTTGCTGCCGGGACTAGCGGGTATGAGCAGTTCTTC. Translation: CASSLAAGTSGYEQFF.

V is TRBV28 and J is TRBJ1-5, with D perhaps TRBD1 (5 bases). The CDR3 runs to 19 residues. The V end lost 3 bases, the J end lost 0 bases, and 21 bases lay between the germline ends. Per germline, CDR1 MDHEN and CDR2 SYDVKM. In DNA form, the CDR3 reads TGTGCCAGCAGTTTCCTTTGGCAGGGCAGGATCGATAGCAATCAGCCCCAGCATTTT. Its translation: CASSFLWQGRIDSNQPQHF.

The chain employs TRBV2 and TRBJ1-3; tentatively, D is TRBD1 (6 bases). V shed 8 bases and J shed 0 bases, with 14 bases lying between them. The CDR3 is 15 amino acids. CDR1 and CDR2 from the germline V gene are SNHLY and FYNNEI. The CDR3 region has the DNA TGTGCCAGCCGCTTCGGACAGTCCTCTGGAAACACCATATATTTT. Protein: CASRFGQSSGNTIYF.

The table lists this clone with a few counts. The chain uses TRBV28 and TRBJ2-2, with 9 bases matching TRBD2. Germline values: CDR1 MDHEN, CDR2 SYDVKM. This CDR3 has 15 residues. V shed 10 bases, J shed 7 bases, and the junction held 13 bases outside the gene matches. Here the CDR3 reads CATTVAGAGGGELFF. In DNA, the CDR3 is TGTGCCACCACGGTAGCGGGAGCCGGGGGCGGGGAGCTGTTTTTT. The variable domain in full, with the rest retrieved from reference TRBV28 and TRBJ2-2, is DVKVTQSSRYLVKRTGEKVFLECVQDMDHENMFWYRQDPGLGLRLIYFSYDVKMKEKGDIPEGYSVSREKKERFSLILESASTNQTSMYLCATTVAGAGGGELFFGEGSRLTVL.

The chain joins TRBV6-1 to TRBJ2-1, with 10 bases lining up with TRBD2. V was pared by 1 base and J by 7 bases, with 7 bases of the junction left unmatched. Looked up from germline, CDR1 is MNHNS and CDR2 is SASEGT. The CDR3 has 16 residues. The CDR3 sequence: CASSEGAGGPRNEQFF. CDR3 coding DNA: TGTGCCAGCAGTGAAGGAGCGGGAGGGCCGCGGAATGAGCAGTTCTTC.

The chain employs TRBV12-3 or TRBV12-4 and TRBJ2-1; 7 positions agree with TRBD2. The CDR3 is 12 residues long. Losses at the gene ends were 4 bases for V and 8 bases for J; bases not matched to a gene: 2. CDR3 region: CASSYAGDEQFF. The CDR3, as DNA: TGTGCCAGCAGTTACGCGGGAGATGAGCAGTTCTTC.

The chain recombines TRBV2 with TRBJ2-7; the match to TRBD2 covers 8 bases. Per germline, CDR1 SNHLY and CDR2 FYNNEI. CDR3 length: 14 residues. Germline trimming cut 2 bases from V and 2 bases from J; bases unmatched to any gene: 2. CDR3 sequence reads: CASSETSGTYEQYF. Here the CDR3 DNA reads TGTGCCAGCAGTGAAACTAGCGGCACCTACGAGCAGTACTTC.

J is TRBJ2-1 and V is TRBV28, with D possibly TRBD2 on 6 matching bases. The CDR3 extends over 13 amino acids. The germline V gene has CDR1 MDHEN and CDR2 SYDVKM. Trimming shortened V by 6 bases and J by 9 bases, and 15 bases separated the two germline ends. CDR3 DNA: TGTGCCAGCAGGGAGCGGGTTTTAGGTGAGCAGTTCTTC. Residues: CASRERVLGEQFF. Full variable domain (missing parts from reference TRBV28 and TRBJ2-1): DVKVTQSSRYLVKRTGEKVFLECVQDMDHENMFWYRQDPGLGLRLIYFSYDVKMKEKGDIPEGYSVSREKKERFSLILESASTNQTSMYLCASRERVLGEQFFGPGTRLTVL.

The chain has TRBV21-1 and TRBJ2-7; the D segment call TRBD1 is taken from the table without a DNA check. TRBV21-1 is marked as a pseudogene. The CDR3 has 15 amino acids. The CDR3 bases are TGTGCCAGCAGCCCTCGGGACAGGGATCGCCACGAGCAGTACTTC. Translated, it gives CASSPRDRDRHEQYF.

On this clone itself: This sample also contains other DNA sequences that code for the same CDR3. The chain recombines TRBV18 with TRBJ1-1; D remains unclear. The CDR3 sequence is 16 residues long. Germline values: CDR1 KGHSH, CDR2 LQKENI. Trimming pared 0 bases from V and 4 bases from J, leaving 15 bases between. The CDR3 here is CASSPPSSVRSTEAFF. In nucleotides, the CDR3 is TGTGCCAGCTCACCACCGTCTTCCGTACGGTCCACTGAAGCTTTCTTT. Together with reference TRBV18 and TRBJ1-1, the CDR3 gives the full variable domain: NAGVMQNPRHLVRRRGQEARLRCSPMKGHSHVYWYRQLPEEGLKFMVYLQKENIIDESGMPKERFSAEFPKEGPSILRIQQVVRGDSAAYFCASSPPSSVRSTEAFFGQGTRLTVV.

DNA of the CDR3: TGTGCCAGCAGTTTACGGTACAATGAGCAGTTCTTC. Translating it yields CASSLRYNEQFF. The chain recombines TRBV28 with TRBJ2-1, with D unclear. This CDR3 region has 12 residues. Trimming took off 2 bases at V and 4 bases at J, with 3 bases between the two ends. In germline, CDR1 is MDHEN, CDR2 SYDVKM.